This entry lists 2 T cell receptor beta chains sequenced from one sample in a study of OX40 agonist ivuxolimab in advanced cancers. Repertoires were generated with immunoSEQ multiplex PCR, while TCRdb's copy carries only in-frame clones and drops some. The sample holds about 35,000 clones; 65% to 85% are singletons and the top ten take more than 20%. Sample: CD4+ or CD8+ T cells sorted from blood, taken in a trial of the OX40 agonist ivuxolimab. The source is an adult with an advanced solid tumor such as melanoma, head and neck, liver or kidney cancer.

In this sample, this clone turned up a few times. DNA for the CDR3: TGCAGCGGACAGGACCCCACGGGTGGGGGGGTGAACACTGAAGCTTTCTTT. Translated: CSGQDPTGGGVNTEAFF. The chain links TRBV29-1 to TRBJ1-1; TRBD1 might be the D (6 bases). Germline loops: CDR1 SQVTM, CDR2 ANQGSEA. The V end lost 7 bases, the J end lost 0 bases, and 24 bases lay between the germline ends. The CDR3 spans 17 residues.

This clone has a single count. The sample carries other DNA sequences with the same CDR3. The rearrangement uses TRBV27 and TRBJ2-2, with TRBD2 as a possible D gene (6 bases). The germline V and J ends were trimmed by 7 bases and 4 bases, with 22 bases remaining between them. There are 17 residues in the CDR3. CDR1 is MNHEY, CDR2 SMNVEV, per germline (reference sequence). CDR3 sequence reads: CASINSEGLGRTGELFF. In DNA form, the CDR3 reads TGTGCCAGCATAAATTCGGAGGGGCTGGGGCGCACCGGGGAGCTGTTTTTT.